These T cell receptor beta chains were read from a single sample in a study of shared clonotypes between healthy human individuals. The method was immunoSEQ multiplex PCR; TCRdb's version includes in-frame clones alone and lacks a portion of them. The sample contains around 2,100,000 clones, about 94% of which appear only once. The sequenced material came from naive CD8+ T cells sorted from blood. The source is a man in his late teens or twenties in good health. Each CDR3 is given without its conserved first and last residue. A D gene is named only where the DNA matches it firmly. The size field is filled for only some rows; it gives once, few, many or a size class.

size,J,D,V,CDR3
.,TRBJ2-3,TRBD2,TRBV5-5,ASSLTSGTDTQY
once,TRBJ2-1,.,TRBV11-2,ASSLVRTSPEQF
once,TRBJ1-1,TRBD1,TRBV6-1,ASSEGAGGRTEAF
.,TRBJ1-3,.,TRBV9,ASSAQTGSGNTIY
.,TRBJ2-3,TRBD1,TRBV29-1,SADRQGTDTQY
.,TRBJ2-7,TRBD2,TRBV6-6,ASSPPGGRERNEQY
.,TRBJ2-1,.,TRBV13,ASSLSWGEDGNEQF
.,TRBJ1-1,.,TRBV5-8,ASSFSIITSPLYTEAF
.,TRBJ2-7,TRBD1,TRBV5-1,ASSLAGTDPYEQY
.,TRBJ1-1,.,TRBV9,ASSVAGAGTEAF
.,TRBJ2-2,.,TRBV11-3,ASSLTGSTGELF
.,TRBJ1-6,.,TRBV4-1,ASSHNRDSYNSPLH
.,TRBJ2-5,.,TRBV10-2,ASGGGGETQY
.,TRBJ1-1,TRBD1,TRBV28,ASSPYGQDDNTEAF
.,TRBJ1-2,.,TRBV19,ASTKLSGVNYGYT
.,TRBJ1-1,TRBD1,TRBV9,ASSVGQGAGYTEAF
.,TRBJ2-1,TRBD1,TRBV2,ASSEAGQGLYNEQF
.,TRBJ2-1,.,TRBV11-1,ASSLVYGSPRNEQF
.,TRBJ2-1,TRBD1,TRBV7-6,VSRGGAYNEQF
.,TRBJ2-2,TRBD1,TRBV7-9,ASSLTDRGITGELF
.,TRBJ1-5,TRBD1,TRBV6-6,ASSVTGGRQPQH
.,TRBJ2-1,.,TRBV2,ASRNDLSSYNEQF
.,TRBJ2-7,TRBD2,TRBV11-2,ASSLASGTSYEQY
.,TRBJ2-2,.,TRBV5-8,ASSLTANTGELF
.,TRBJ1-1,.,TRBV4-3,ASSQGTGMATEAF
.,TRBJ2-1,.,TRBV11-2,ASSRDPIGNEQF
.,TRBJ2-7,.,TRBV6-1,ASLTPGQTYEQY
.,TRBJ1-5,.,TRBV5-6,ASSAGPLPQH
.,TRBJ1-1,.,TRBV7-6,ASRRGRDTEAF
.,TRBJ1-4,.,TRBV7-9,ASSSVTDEKLF
.,TRBJ1-5,.,TRBV6-6,ASSQDRGPNQPQH
.,TRBJ2-3,.,TRBV20-1,SAIADTQY
.,TRBJ2-7,.,TRBV19,ASSIGLAYEQY
.,TRBJ2-7,.,TRBV19,ASSSRDSPYEQY
.,TRBJ2-5,TRBD2,TRBV30,AWSVLGTSQETQY
.,TRBJ2-1,.,TRBV7-2,ASSLGNRLVSYNEQF
.,TRBJ2-1,TRBD1,TRBV6-1,ASSEDRGSPEQF
.,TRBJ1-1,.,TRBV15,ATSRDRGPNTEAF
once,TRBJ1-1,TRBD1,TRBV6-4,ASNETGSDTEAF
.,TRBJ2-5,.,TRBV5-8,ASSLRFQETQY
.,TRBJ1-1,.,TRBV28,ASSLGQHTEAF
few,TRBJ1-1,.,TRBV30,ATRPSMNTEAF
.,TRBJ2-1,.,TRBV5-1,ASSSGLLNEQF
once,TRBJ2-7,TRBD2,TRBV10-3,AISESRTSGLVSYEQY
.,TRBJ2-1,TRBD2,TRBV9,ASSGPGLSYNEQF
.,TRBJ1-1,.,TRBV5-6,ASSFWGSTEAF